This entry lists 3 T cell receptor beta chains sequenced from one sample in a study of blood T cells in healthy people across ages. A second roughly 7 to 12 cycle PCR used barcoded and J-beta primers. One entry per CDR3 protein, called by TCRdb with MiXCR from the 5' RACE reads. The table has 1,800,000 or so distinct CDR3 sequences, around 40% seen once. Sequencing was done on a sample of blood. Receptors originate from a human donor in good health.

A word on this clonotype: At one boundary the junction diverges from the germline segment, which might be a read error. The chain carries TRBV6-6 and TRBJ2-1, with 7 nucleotides matching TRBD2. Germline CDR1 is MNHNY and CDR2 is SVGAGI (reference sequence). This CDR3 spans 14 amino acids. The CDR3 reads CASRRLGRDREQFF. The DNA of the CDR3 is TGCGCCAGCAGACGACTAGGGAGGGATCGTGAGCAGTTCTTC.

The chain combines TRBV20-1 with TRBJ1-5; D is ambiguous. Per the germline V gene, CDR1 is DFQATT and CDR2 is SNEGSKA (reference sequence). This CDR3 has 13 amino acids. The V and J ends lost 7 bases and 0 bases respectively, with 10 bases between them. The CDR3 nucleotides read TGCAGTGGACGGACTTATAGCAATCAGCCCCAGCATTTT. This codes for CSGRTYSNQPQHF.

The rearrangement uses TRBV6-5 and TRBJ2-5; weak D call: TRBD2 (5 bases). Trimming pared 2 bases from V and 9 bases from J, leaving 13 bases between. Germline V gives CDR1 MNHEY, CDR2 SVGAGI. The CDR3 contains 13 residues. CDR3: CASSYRQDSSQYF. The CDR3 DNA follows: TGTGCCAGCAGTTACAGGCAGGACTCCTCCCAGTACTTC.